The 10 T cell receptor beta chains given below trace back to one sample, sequenced in a study of T cell responses to AZD1222 COVID-19 vaccine. Data came from immunoSEQ multiplex PCR; TCRdb stores just in-frame clones and leaves some out. The sample includes some 150,000 clones, 85% to 95% of them seen just once. Sequenced material: peripheral blood, taken on day 0 of AZD1222 vaccination. These receptors were taken from an adult in good health.

V usage is TRBV4-2 and J usage is TRBJ1-2; D might be TRBD1 (5 bases). The CDR3 is 14 residues long. Germline V gives CDR1 LGHNA, CDR2 YNFKEQ. Trimming pared 0 bases from V and 5 bases from J, leaving 10 bases between. CDR3 in amino acids: CASSQDTTVYGYTF. Here the CDR3 DNA reads TGTGCCAGCAGCCAAGACACGACAGTTTATGGCTACACCTTC.

The chain couples TRBV12-5 to TRBJ2-3, with TRBD2 identical over 10 bases. Germline V gene lookup returns CDR1 LGHNT and CDR2 FRNRAP. The CDR3 covers 16 residues. Trimming removed 1 base from V and 6 bases from J; junction bases left unmatched: 7. In DNA, the CDR3 is TGTGCTAGTGGTTTGGGGAGCGGGAGGGCCCGGGATACGCAGTATTTT. The encoded protein is CASGLGSGRARDTQYF. The full variable domain, with the rest looked up from reference TRBV12-5 and TRBJ2-3, is DARVTQTPRHKVTEMGQEVTMRCQPILGHNTVFWYRQTMMQGLELLAYFRNRAPLDDSGMPKDRFSAEMPDATLATLKIQPSEPRDSAVYFCASGLGSGRARDTQYFGPGTRLTVL.

This clone was detected once. J is TRBJ2-2 and V is TRBV2, with 10 positions matching TRBD1. The CDR3 runs to 15 residues. The trim removed 4 bases at V and 4 bases at J, leaving 3 bases unmatched. The V gene's germline CDR1 is SNHLY and CDR2 FYNNEI. CDR3 in DNA: TGTGCCAGCAGTGGACAGGGGGCGGTCACCGGGGAGCTGTTTTTT. As protein: CASSGQGAVTGELFF. The variable domain in full, with the rest retrieved from reference TRBV2 and TRBJ2-2, is EPEVTQTPSHQVTQMGQEVILRCVPISNHLYFYWYRQILGQKVEFLVSFYNNEISEKSEIFDDQFSVERPDGSNFTLKIRSTKLEDSAMYFCASSGQGAVTGELFFGEGSRLTVL.

V and J are TRBV6-5 and TRBJ2-1; D unclear. The CDR3 loop spans 14 amino acids. CDR1 is MNHEY, CDR2 SVGAGI, per germline. V lost 0 bases, J lost 9 bases, and 12 bases lay in between. For the CDR3, the DNA is TGTGCCAGCAGTTACTCGAGAGAACGAGGTGAGCAGTTCTTC. Translating it yields CASSYSRERGEQFF.

The chain combines TRBV28 with TRBJ2-3; 7 nucleotides align to TRBD1. Per germline, CDR1 MDHEN and CDR2 SYDVKM. The ends lost 5 bases at V and 4 bases at J; junction bases unmatched: 12. CDR3 length: 16 amino acids. The CDR3 here is CASSRKNRGWPDTQYF. For the CDR3, the DNA is TGTGCCAGCAGTCGGAAGAACAGGGGTTGGCCAGATACGCAGTATTTT.

V usage is TRBV7-2 and J usage is TRBJ2-3; 7 bases map to TRBD2. V dropped 7 bases and J dropped 5; count of bases not matched to a gene: 12. The CDR3 runs to 15 residues. Germline CDR1 SGHTA, CDR2 FQGNSA. CDR3 DNA: TGTGCCAGCACCCTTAGCGGGTGGCAACAAGATACGCAGTATTTT. Residues: CASTLSGWQQDTQYF.

The CDR3 region is CASSSQGARDTEAFF. The CDR3 DNA reads as TGTGCCAGCAGCAGTCAGGGGGCTCGGGACACTGAAGCTTTCTTT. This chain uses TRBV2 with TRBJ1-1; TRBD1 matches at 8 bases. This CDR3 region has 15 residues. Unmatched junction bases numbered 9, after V lost 6 bases and J lost 3 bases. Looked up from germline, CDR1 is SNHLY and CDR2 is FYNNEI.

The table lists this clone with a count of one. The V and J genes are TRBV7-8 and TRBJ1-2; D is undetermined. The V end was cut by 0 bases, the J end by 5 bases, with 16 bases between. There are 16 residues in the CDR3. The germline gives CDR1 SGHVS, CDR2 FQNEAQ. The CDR3 protein is CASSLALGGWGYGYTF. CDR3 DNA: TGTGCCAGCAGCTTAGCGCTCGGCGGGTGGGGTTATGGCTACACCTTC.

V gene TRBV9 combines with J gene TRBJ1-2; 9 positions match TRBD1. The CDR3 contains 17 residues. The V gene's germline CDR1 is SGDLS and CDR2 YYNGEE. Trimming took 4 bases from V and 6 from J; bases not matched to a gene: 16. The CDR3 sequence is CASSPSPGDREGNGYTF. The CDR3 nucleotides are TGTGCCAGCAGCCCAAGCCCCGGGGACAGGGAAGGGAATGGCTACACCTTC.

The J gene is TRBJ1-2, the V gene TRBV7-9, with a weak D call TRBD1 (5 bases). Germline V gene lookup returns CDR1 SEHNR and CDR2 FQNEAQ (reference sequence). The CDR3 is 13 residues long. The V end lost 3 bases, the J end lost 4 bases, and 9 bases lay between the germline ends. The CDR3 loop reads CASSFREGYGYTF. The CDR3 nucleotides read TGTGCCAGCAGCTTCAGGGAGGGCTATGGCTACACCTTC.